These 6 T cell receptor beta chains were all obtained from the same sample, sequenced in a study of identical twins. TCRdb processed the 5' RACE reads anew with MiXCR; each CDR3 protein has one entry. The sample contains under 300,000 distinct CDR3 sequences, roughly an eighth of which appear only once. This sample also appeared in a second study, on yellow fever vaccine responses in identical twins.

The sequenced sample consisted of memory (CD45RO+) T cells sorted from blood. The receptors were gathered from a woman aged 18-30 years in good health.

Ten or more counts support this clonotype. The chain joins TRBV30 to TRBJ1-4; D is unresolved. The CDR3 extends over 15 amino acids. Per the germline V gene, CDR1 is GTSNPN and CDR2 is SVGIG (reference sequence). V dropped 1 base and J dropped 5 bases, with 14 bases sitting between them. CDR3: CAWSALGRQNEKLFF. CDR3 sequence (DNA): TGTGCCTGGAGTGCTTTGGGCAGACAAAATGAAAAACTGTTTTTT.

This clonotype came up a few times. This chain connects TRBV15 to TRBJ1-4; D remains ambiguous. CDR1 LNHNV and CDR2 YYDKDF come from the germline V gene (reference sequence). Trimming removed 0 bases from V and 4 bases from J, with 9 bases in between. The CDR3 loop spans 15 amino acids. The CDR3 sequence: CATSRDRRSNEKLFF. DNA of the CDR3: TGTGCCACCAGCAGAGATCGCAGGAGTAATGAAAAACTGTTTTTT.

This clonotype was observed a handful of times. The chain has TRBV7-2 and TRBJ1-6, with a weak D call TRBD1 (6 bases). Trimming cost V 1 base and J 13 bases, with 11 bases left between them. CDR1 is SGHTA and CDR2 is FQGNSA in the germline V gene. This CDR3 has 13 amino acids. CDR3 nucleotide sequence: TGTGCCAGCAGCTTAGGGGGCACAGGGCCCCTCCACTTT. Amino acid sequence: CASSLGGTGPLHF.

The chain has TRBV20-1 and TRBJ2-1, with 7 bases aligning to TRBD2. J was trimmed by 2 bases and V by 5 bases; bases with no gene match: 6. The CDR3 sequence is 14 residues long. Germline loops: CDR1 DFQATT, CDR2 SNEGSKA (reference sequence). The CDR3 spells CSALMSGAYNEQFF. The CDR3 nucleotides are TGCAGTGCTTTAATGAGCGGGGCCTACAATGAGCAGTTCTTC.

In this sample, this clonotype turned up a few times. The rearrangement uses TRBV5-1 and TRBJ2-2, with D unclear. CDR1 is SGHRS, CDR2 YFSETQ, per germline. This CDR3 is built from 14 residues. Trimming stripped 0 bases from V and 5 bases from J, with 8 bases between. The CDR3 DNA reads as TGCGCCAGCAGCTTGGGACGTAAGACCGGGGAGCTGTTTTTT. It specifies CASSLGRKTGELFF.

This clonotype showed up many times. The chain joins TRBV5-1 to TRBJ2-2; 7 bases are shared with TRBD1. The germline V gene encodes CDR1 SGHRS and CDR2 YFSETQ. This CDR3 contains 15 residues. V was pared by 4 bases and J by 5 bases, with 8 bases of the junction left unmatched. The CDR3 DNA reads as TGCGCCAGCAGCCTCGTACCGGGACAGACCGGGGAGCTGTTTTTT. This encodes CASSLVPGQTGELFF.